This T cell receptor beta chain stems from a study of T cells after yellow fever vaccination. General study findings and limits: Researchers noted that a small share of clonotypes showed up in both CD4 and CD8 compartments.

As regards this clonotype: Its target is unknown.

For TCR, cDNA came from 5'RACE template switching, which added a universal primer site and UMIs. TCRdb reprocessed the 5' RACE reads with MiXCR, giving one entry per CDR3 protein. The sample shows about 260,000 distinct CDR3 sequences, 10% to 15% of them seen only once. The V gene's germline CDR1 is MNHEY and CDR2 SVGEGT. The CDR3 has 15 residues. Trimming pared 5 bases from V and 1 base from J, leaving 15 bases between. V gene TRBV6-2 or TRBV6-3 combines with J gene TRBJ2-7; the D gene is possibly TRBD2 (5 bases). This clonotype was obtained from a man aged 30 to 39 who received the YFV17D yellow fever vaccine. The material was CD4+ T cells sorted from PBMCs, obtained 45 days after the yellow fever booster vaccination. The CDR3 DNA follows: TGTGCCAGCAGTACCCGGGGAGCGGCTTCCTACGAGCAGTACTTC. Translation: CASSTRGAASYEQYF.